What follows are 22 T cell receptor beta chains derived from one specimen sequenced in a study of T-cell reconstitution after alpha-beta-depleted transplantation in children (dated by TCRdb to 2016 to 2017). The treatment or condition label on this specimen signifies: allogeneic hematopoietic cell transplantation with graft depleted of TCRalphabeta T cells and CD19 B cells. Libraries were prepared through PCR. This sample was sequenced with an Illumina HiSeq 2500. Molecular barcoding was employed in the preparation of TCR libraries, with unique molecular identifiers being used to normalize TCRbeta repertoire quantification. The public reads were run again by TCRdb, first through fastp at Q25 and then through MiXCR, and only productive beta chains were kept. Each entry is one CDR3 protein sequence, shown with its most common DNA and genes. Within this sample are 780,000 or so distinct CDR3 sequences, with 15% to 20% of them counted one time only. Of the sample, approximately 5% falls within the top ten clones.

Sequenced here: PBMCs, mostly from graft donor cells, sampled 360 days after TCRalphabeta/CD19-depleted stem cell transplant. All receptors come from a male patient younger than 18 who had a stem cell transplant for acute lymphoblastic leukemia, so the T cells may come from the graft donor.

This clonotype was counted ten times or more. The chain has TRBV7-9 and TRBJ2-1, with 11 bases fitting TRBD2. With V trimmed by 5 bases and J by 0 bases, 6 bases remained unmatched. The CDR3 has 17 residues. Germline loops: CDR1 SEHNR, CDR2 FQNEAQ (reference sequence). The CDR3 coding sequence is TGTGCCAGCAGCCCACGGACTAGCGGGTACTCCTACAATGAGCAGTTCTTC. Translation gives CASSPRTSGYSYNEQFF.

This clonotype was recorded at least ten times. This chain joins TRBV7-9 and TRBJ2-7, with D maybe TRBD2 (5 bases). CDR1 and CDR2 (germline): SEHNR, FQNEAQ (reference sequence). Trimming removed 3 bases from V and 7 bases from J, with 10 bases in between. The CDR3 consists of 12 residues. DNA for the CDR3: TGTGCCAGCAGCTTCTCCGGGAAAGAGCAGTACTTC. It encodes CASSFSGKEQYF.

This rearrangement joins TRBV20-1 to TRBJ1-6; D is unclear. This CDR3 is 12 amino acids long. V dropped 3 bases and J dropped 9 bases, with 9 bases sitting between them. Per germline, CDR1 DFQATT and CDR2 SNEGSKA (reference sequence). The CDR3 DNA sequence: TGCAGTGCTAGTTCTGGGTTTTCACCCCTCCACTTT. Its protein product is CSASSGFSPLHF.

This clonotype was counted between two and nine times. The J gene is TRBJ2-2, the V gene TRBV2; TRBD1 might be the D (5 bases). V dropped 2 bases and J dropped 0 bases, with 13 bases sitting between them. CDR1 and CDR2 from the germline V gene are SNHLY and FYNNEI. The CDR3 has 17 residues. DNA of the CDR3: TGTGCCAGCAGTGAAATTCGTCGACAGTCGAACACCGGGGAGCTGTTTTTT. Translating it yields CASSEIRRQSNTGELFF.

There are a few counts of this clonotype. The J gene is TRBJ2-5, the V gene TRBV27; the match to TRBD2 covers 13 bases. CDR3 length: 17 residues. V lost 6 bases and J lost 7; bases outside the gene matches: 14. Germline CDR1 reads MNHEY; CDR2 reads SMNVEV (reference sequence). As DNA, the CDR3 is TGTGCCAGCAGCCATCCCGGACTAGCGGGAGTCGTACCGACCCAGTACTTC. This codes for CASSHPGLAGVVPTQYF.

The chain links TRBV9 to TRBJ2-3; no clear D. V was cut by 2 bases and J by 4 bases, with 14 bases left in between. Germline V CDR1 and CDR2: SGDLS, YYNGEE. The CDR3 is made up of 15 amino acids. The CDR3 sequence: CASSVDSGWADTQYF. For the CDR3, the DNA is TGTGCCAGCAGCGTTGACTCTGGATGGGCAGATACGCAGTATTTT.

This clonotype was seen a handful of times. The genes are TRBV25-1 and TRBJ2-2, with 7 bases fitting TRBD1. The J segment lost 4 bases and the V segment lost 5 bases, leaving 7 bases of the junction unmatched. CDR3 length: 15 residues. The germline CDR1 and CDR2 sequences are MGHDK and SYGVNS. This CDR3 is CASSLTGVSTGELFF. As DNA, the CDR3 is TGTGCCAGCAGTTTAACAGGGGTTAGCACCGGGGAGCTGTTTTTT.

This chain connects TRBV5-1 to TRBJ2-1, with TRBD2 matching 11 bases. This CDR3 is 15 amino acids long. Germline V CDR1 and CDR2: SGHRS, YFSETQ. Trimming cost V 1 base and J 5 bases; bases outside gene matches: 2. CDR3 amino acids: CASSLSSGGNNEQFF. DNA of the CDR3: TGCGCCAGCAGCTTGTCTAGCGGGGGGAACAATGAGCAGTTCTTC.

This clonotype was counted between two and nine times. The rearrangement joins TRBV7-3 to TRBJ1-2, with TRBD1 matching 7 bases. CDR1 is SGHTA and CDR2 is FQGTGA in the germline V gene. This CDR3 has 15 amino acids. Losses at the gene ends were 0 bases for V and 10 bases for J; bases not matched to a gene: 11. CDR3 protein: CASSLTGTEASYYTF. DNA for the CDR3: TGTGCCAGCAGCTTAACCGGGACAGAAGCCTCTTACTACACCTTC. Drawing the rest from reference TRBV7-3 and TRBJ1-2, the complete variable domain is GAGVSQTPSNKVTEKGKYVELRCDPISGHTALYWYRQSLGQGPEFLIYFQGTGAADDSGLPNDRFFAVRPEGSVSTLKIQRTERGDSAVYLCASSLTGTEASYYTFGSGTRLTVV.

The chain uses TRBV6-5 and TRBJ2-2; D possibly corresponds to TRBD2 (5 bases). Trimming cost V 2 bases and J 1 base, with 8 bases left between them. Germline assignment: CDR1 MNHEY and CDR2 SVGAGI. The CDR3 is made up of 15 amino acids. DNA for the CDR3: TGTGCCAGCAGTTACAAACGGGAGAACACCGGGGAGCTGTTTTTT. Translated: CASSYKRENTGELFF.

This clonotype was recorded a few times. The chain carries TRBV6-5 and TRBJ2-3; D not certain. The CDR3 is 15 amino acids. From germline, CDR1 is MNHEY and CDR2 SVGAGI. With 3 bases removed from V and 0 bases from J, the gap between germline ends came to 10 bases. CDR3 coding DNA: TGTGCCAGCAGTTATTTGACAAGTAGCACAGATACGCAGTATTTT. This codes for CASSYLTSSTDTQYF.

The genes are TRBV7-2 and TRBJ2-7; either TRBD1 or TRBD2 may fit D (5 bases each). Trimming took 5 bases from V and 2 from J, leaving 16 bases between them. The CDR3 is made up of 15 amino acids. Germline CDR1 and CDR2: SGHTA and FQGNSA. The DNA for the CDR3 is TGTGCCAGCAGCCAACGCCGGGACGCTACCTACGAGCAGTACTTC. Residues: CASSQRRDATYEQYF.

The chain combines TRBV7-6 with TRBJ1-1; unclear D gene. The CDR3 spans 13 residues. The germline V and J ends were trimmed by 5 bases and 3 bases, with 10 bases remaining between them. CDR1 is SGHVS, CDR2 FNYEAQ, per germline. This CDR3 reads CASSEGPYTEAFF. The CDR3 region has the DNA TGTGCCAGCAGCGAGGGTCCCTACACTGAAGCTTTCTTT.

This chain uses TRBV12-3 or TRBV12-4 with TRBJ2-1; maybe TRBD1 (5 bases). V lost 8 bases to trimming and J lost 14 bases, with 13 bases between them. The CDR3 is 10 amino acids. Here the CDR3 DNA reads TGTGCCAGCGGCCAGGGTGCGAAGTTCTTC. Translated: CASGQGAKFF.

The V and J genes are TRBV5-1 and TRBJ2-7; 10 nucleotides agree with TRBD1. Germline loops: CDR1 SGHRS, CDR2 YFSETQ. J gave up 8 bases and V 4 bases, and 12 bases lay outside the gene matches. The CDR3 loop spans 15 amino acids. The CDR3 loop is CASSRSGTGDPQQYF. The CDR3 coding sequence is TGCGCCAGCAGCCGGTCCGGGACAGGGGACCCACAGCAGTACTTC.

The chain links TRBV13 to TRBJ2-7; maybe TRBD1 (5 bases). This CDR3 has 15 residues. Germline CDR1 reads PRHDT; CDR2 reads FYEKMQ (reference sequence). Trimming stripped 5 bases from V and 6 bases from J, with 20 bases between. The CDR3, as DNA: TGTGCCAGCAGCGCGACTGGGGCTAGGTTGGTCGAGCAGTACTTC. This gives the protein CASSATGARLVEQYF. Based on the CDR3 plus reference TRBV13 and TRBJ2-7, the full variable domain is AAGVIQSPRHLIKEKRETATLKCYPIPRHDTVYWYQQGPGQDPQFLISFYEKMQSDKGSIPDRFSAQQFSDYHSELNMSSLELGDSALYFCASSATGARLVEQYFGPGTRLTVT.

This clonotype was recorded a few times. The CDR3 spells CASSFWWGYNEQFF. For the CDR3, the DNA is TGTGCCAGCAGCTTCTGGTGGGGTTACAATGAGCAGTTCTTC. The chain couples TRBV5-6 to TRBJ2-1; unclear D gene. Germline V CDR1 and CDR2: SGHDT, YYEEEE. This CDR3 is built from 14 residues. V was cut by 2 bases and J by 4 bases, with 10 bases left in between.

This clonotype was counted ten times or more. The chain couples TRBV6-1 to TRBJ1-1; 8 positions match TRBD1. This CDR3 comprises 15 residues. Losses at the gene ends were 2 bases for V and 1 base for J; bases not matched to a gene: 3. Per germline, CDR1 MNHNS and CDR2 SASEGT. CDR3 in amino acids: CASSEPGQANTEAFF. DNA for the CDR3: TGTGCCAGCAGTGAACCGGGACAGGCGAACACTGAAGCTTTCTTT.

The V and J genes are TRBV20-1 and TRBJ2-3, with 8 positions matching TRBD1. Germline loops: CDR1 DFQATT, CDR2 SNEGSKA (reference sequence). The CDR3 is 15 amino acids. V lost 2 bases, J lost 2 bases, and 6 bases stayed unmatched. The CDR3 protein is CSARSGGSSTDTQYF. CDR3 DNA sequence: TGCAGTGCTAGATCAGGGGGCTCATCCACAGATACGCAGTATTTT.

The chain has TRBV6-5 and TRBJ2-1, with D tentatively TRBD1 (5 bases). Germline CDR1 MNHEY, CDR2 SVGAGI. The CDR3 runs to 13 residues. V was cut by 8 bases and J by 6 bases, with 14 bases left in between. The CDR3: CASVRAGFNEQFF. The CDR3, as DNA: TGTGCCAGCGTTAGGGCAGGGTTCAATGAGCAGTTCTTC.

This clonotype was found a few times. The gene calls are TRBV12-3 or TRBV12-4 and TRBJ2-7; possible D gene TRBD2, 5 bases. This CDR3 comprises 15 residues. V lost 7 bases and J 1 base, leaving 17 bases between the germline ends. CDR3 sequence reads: CASTLDGGVSYEQYF. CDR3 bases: TGTGCCAGCACCCTAGACGGAGGAGTATCCTACGAGCAGTACTTC.

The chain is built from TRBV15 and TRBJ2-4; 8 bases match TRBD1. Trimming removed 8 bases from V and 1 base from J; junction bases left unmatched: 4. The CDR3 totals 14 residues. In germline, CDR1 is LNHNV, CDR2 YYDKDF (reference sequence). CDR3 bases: TGTGCCACCCGGACAGGGTGGGCCAAAAACATTCAGTACTTC. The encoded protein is CATRTGWAKNIQYF. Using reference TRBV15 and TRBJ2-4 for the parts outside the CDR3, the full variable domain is DAMVIQNPRYQVTQFGKPVTLSCSQTLNHNVMYWYQQKSSQAPKLLFHYYDKDFNNEADTPDNFQSRRPNTSFCFLDIRSPGLGDTAMYLCATRTGWAKNIQYFGAGTRLSVL.